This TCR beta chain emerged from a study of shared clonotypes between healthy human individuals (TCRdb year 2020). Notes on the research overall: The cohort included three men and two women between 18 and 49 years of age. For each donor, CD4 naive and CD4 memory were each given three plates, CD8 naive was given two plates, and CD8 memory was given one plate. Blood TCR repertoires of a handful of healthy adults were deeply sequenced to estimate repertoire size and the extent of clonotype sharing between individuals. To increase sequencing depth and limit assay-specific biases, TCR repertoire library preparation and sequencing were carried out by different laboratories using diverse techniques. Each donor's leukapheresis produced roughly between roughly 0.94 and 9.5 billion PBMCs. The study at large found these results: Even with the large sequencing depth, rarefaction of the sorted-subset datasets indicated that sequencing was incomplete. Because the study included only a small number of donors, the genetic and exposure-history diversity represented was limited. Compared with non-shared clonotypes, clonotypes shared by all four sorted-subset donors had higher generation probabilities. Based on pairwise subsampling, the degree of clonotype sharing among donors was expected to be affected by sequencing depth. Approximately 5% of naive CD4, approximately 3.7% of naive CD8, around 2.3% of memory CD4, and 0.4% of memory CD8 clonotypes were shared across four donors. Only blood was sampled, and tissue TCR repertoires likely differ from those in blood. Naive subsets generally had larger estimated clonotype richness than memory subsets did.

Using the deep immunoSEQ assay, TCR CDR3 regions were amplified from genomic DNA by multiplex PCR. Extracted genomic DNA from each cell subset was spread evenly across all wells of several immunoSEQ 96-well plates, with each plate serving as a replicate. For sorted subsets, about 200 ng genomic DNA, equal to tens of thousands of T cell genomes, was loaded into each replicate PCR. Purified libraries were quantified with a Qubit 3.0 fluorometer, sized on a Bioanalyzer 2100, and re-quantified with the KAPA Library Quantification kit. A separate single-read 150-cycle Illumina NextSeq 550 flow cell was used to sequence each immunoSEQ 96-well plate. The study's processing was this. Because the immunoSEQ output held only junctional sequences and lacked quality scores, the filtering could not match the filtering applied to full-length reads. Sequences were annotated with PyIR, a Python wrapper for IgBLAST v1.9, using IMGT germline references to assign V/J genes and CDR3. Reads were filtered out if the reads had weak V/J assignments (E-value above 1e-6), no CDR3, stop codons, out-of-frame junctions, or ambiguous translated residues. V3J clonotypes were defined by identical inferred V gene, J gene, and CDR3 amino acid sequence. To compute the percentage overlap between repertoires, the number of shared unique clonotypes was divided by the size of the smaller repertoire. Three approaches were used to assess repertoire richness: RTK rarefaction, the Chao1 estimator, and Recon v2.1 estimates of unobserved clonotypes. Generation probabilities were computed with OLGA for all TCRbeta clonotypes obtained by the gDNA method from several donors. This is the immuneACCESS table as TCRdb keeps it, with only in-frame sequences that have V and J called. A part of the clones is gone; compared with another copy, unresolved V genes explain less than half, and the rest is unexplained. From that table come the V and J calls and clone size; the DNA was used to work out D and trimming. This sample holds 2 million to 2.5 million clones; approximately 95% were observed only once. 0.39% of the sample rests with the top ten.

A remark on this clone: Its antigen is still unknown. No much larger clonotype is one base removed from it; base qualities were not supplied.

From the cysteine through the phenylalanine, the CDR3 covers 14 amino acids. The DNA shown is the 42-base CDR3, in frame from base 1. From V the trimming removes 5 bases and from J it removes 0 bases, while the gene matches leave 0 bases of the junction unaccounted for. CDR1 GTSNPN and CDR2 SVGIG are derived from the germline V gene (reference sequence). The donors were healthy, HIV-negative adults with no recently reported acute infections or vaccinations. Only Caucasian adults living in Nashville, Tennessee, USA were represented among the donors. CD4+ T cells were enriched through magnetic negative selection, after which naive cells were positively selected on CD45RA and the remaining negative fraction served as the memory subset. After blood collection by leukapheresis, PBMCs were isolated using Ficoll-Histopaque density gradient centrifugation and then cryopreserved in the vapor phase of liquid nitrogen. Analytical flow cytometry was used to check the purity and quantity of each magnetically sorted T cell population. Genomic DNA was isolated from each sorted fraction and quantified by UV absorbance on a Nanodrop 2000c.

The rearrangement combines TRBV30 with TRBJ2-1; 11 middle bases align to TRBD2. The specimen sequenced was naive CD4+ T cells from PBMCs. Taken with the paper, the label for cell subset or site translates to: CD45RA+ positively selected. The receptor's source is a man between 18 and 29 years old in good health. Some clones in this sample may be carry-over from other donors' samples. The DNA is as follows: TGTGCCTGGGGACTAGCGGGCTCCTACAATGAGCAGTTCTTC. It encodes CAWGLAGSYNEQFF.